The 27 T cell receptor beta chains below were found in one sample sequenced in a study of T cell changes during pregnancy in multiple sclerosis. Here immunoSEQ multiplex PCR was the method, and the copy in TCRdb shows in-frame clones only, minus some. The sample has 20,000 to 30,000 clones, approximately 92% seen once. The material was CD8+ T cells from peripheral blood mononuclear cells, obtained in the second trimester of pregnancy. The origin of the receptors is a female donor with multiple sclerosis, enrolled in a pregnancy study.

The gene calls are TRBV29-1 and TRBJ2-3; TRBD1 agrees at 9 bases. Trimming removed 3 bases from V and 6 bases from J; junction bases left unmatched: 10. This CDR3 is 15 amino acids long. Germline CDR1 is SQVTM and CDR2 is ANQGSEA. The CDR3 coding sequence is TGCAGCGTTGACGGCATCTGGGACAGGGCGGATACGCAGTATTTT. This sequence encodes CSVDGIWDRADTQYF.

V usage is TRBV20-1 and J usage is TRBJ2-7; D is uncertain. The CDR3 runs 11 residues. Germline lookup yields CDR1 DFQATT and CDR2 SNEGSKA (reference sequence). V lost 2 bases to trimming and J lost 6 bases, with 8 bases between them. This CDR3 is CSARLVSEQYF. CDR3 sequence (DNA): TGCAGTGCTAGACTAGTATCCGAGCAGTACTTC.

This rearrangement joins TRBV6-1 to TRBJ1-2, with TRBD1 identical over 8 bases. Looked up from germline, CDR1 is MNHNS and CDR2 is SASEGT. The junction had 5 bases not matched to a gene; V was cut back by 0 bases and J by 8 bases. The CDR3 runs to 14 residues. The CDR3 here is CASSEAGTGSGYTF. In DNA, the CDR3 is TGTGCCAGCAGTGAAGCGGGGACAGGCAGCGGCTACACCTTC.

With respect to this clone: At one boundary the junction diverges from the germline segment, which might be a read error. This chain joins TRBV7-7 and TRBJ2-7; 11 nucleotides agree with TRBD2. CDR1 and CDR2 (germline): SSHAT, FNYEAQ (reference sequence). CDR3 length equals 16 residues. CDR3 protein: CASSFLSSGREGEQYF. DNA for the CDR3: TGTGCTAGCAGCTTTTTGAGTAGCGGGAGGGAGGGGGAGCAGTACTTC.

The chain carries TRBV2 and TRBJ2-2; unclear D gene. CDR3 size: 12 residues. The V end was cut by 6 bases, the J end by 2 bases, with 4 bases between. CDR1 is SNHLY, CDR2 FYNNEI, per germline. The CDR3 spells CASRSNTGELFF. CDR3 DNA sequence: TGTGCCAGCAGGTCTAACACCGGGGAGCTGTTTTTT.

The chain combines TRBV5-6 with TRBJ2-3; 8 bases are a match to TRBD1. Germline lookup yields CDR1 SGHDT and CDR2 YYEEEE. With V trimmed by 0 bases and J by 5 bases, 5 bases remained unmatched. The length of the CDR3 is 15 residues. CDR3 region: CASSLVVQGEDTQYF. CDR3 nucleotides: TGTGCCAGCAGCTTGGTCGTACAGGGGGAAGATACGCAGTATTTT.

This sequence joins TRBV6-1 and TRBJ2-7; no firm D call. Germline V lookup: CDR1 MNHNS, CDR2 SASEGT. There are 15 residues in the CDR3. The ends were cut back, 1 base at V and 1 base at J, with 11 bases in the middle. The CDR3 is CASSEETRFSYEQYF. CDR3 nucleotides: TGTGCCAGCAGTGAAGAGACAAGGTTTTCCTACGAGCAGTACTTC.

The rearrangement uses TRBV7-8 and TRBJ2-5, with TRBD2 matching 9 bases. The CDR3 consists of 16 residues. CDR1 and CDR2 (germline): SGHVS, FQNEAQ. The V segment lost 3 bases and the J segment 7 bases; nucleotides outside the gene matches: 12. This CDR3 is CASSFPSTSGRGTQYF. The CDR3 region has the DNA TGTGCCAGCAGCTTCCCCTCGACTAGCGGCCGAGGGACCCAGTACTTC.

This CDR3 is CASSPAGTSPDNEQFF. The DNA for the CDR3 is TGTGCCAGCAGCCCGGCCGGGACTAGCCCCGACAATGAGCAGTTCTTC. V usage is TRBV5-4 and J usage is TRBJ2-1, with TRBD2 matching over 9 bases. Trimming cost V 4 bases and J 5 bases; bases outside gene matches: 10. Germline loops: CDR1 SGHNT, CDR2 YYREEE (reference sequence). This CDR3 has 16 amino acids.

For the CDR3, the DNA is TGTGCCACCTCCGGGACAGGGGGTTACGAGCAGTACTTC. It codes for CATSGTGGYEQYF. This chain joins TRBV10-3 and TRBJ2-7; 11 nucleotides line up with TRBD1. After removal of 10 bases from V and 4 bases from J, the junction contained 6 bases not matched to a gene. The CDR3 is 13 amino acids. Germline assignment: CDR1 ENHRY and CDR2 SYGVKD.

This clone was observed once. The chain employs TRBV14 and TRBJ2-5; a weak D match, TRBD2 (6 bases). The CDR3 runs to 13 residues. Germline CDR1 and CDR2: SGHDN and FVKESK. V lost 11 bases and J 1 base, leaving 14 bases between the germline ends. The CDR3 DNA reads as TGTGCCTGCCAGAGCGGGTCCCAAGAGACCCAGTACTTC. This codes for CACQSGSQETQYF.

The chain uses TRBV29-1 and TRBJ1-2, with D possibly TRBD1 on 6 matching bases. This CDR3 is built from 13 residues. The V end was cut by 4 bases, the J end by 4 bases, with 13 bases between. The germline CDR1 and CDR2 sequences are SQVTM and ANQGSEA. DNA of the CDR3: TGCAGCGTTGTCCCGGACAGTTCCTATGGCTACACCTTC. Its translation is CSVVPDSSYGYTF.

The rearrangement links TRBV25-1 to TRBJ1-1, with D possibly matching TRBD1 (6 bases). V was shortened by 2 bases and J by 2 bases, with 18 bases between the two germline ends. The CDR3 contains 17 residues. Germline V gives CDR1 MGHDK, CDR2 SYGVNS. CDR3 residues: CASSEGGGHLANTEAFF. CDR3 nucleotide sequence: TGTGCCAGCAGTGAAGGTGGGGGCCACTTAGCCAACACTGAAGCTTTCTTT.

The J gene is TRBJ2-1, the V gene TRBV18; TRBD2 aligns across 7 bases. Germline-derived CDR1 and CDR2 are KGHSH and LQKENI. After removal of 4 bases from V and 1 base from J, the junction contained 25 bases not matched to a gene. The CDR3 consists of 22 residues. This chain's CDR3 is CASSLKPTGTTPRETSYNEQFF. The CDR3 DNA reads as TGTGCCAGCTCACTTAAACCTACCGGGACTACACCCCGGGAAACATCCTACAATGAGCAGTTCTTC.

The V call is TRBV5-6, the J call TRBJ2-7; D gene ambiguous. This CDR3 comprises 14 residues. Trimming stripped 5 bases from V and 0 bases from J, with 12 bases between. Per germline, CDR1 SGHDT and CDR2 YYEEEE. The CDR3 is CASSASPSSYEQYF. The CDR3 region has the DNA TGTGCCAGCAGTGCCTCGCCTAGCTCCTACGAGCAGTACTTC.

A single count supports this clone. The CDR3 loop is CASSPPRGRPAYEQYF. Written as DNA, the CDR3 is TGTGCCAGCAGCCCCCCCAGGGGGAGGCCGGCCTACGAGCAGTACTTC. The V gene is TRBV7-4, the J gene TRBJ2-7, with D possibly matching TRBD1 (7 bases). CDR1 is SGHVT, CDR2 SQSDAQ, per germline. The V end lost 5 bases, the J end lost 2 bases, and 19 bases lay between the germline ends. The CDR3 has 16 residues.

The chain couples TRBV11-3 to TRBJ2-1; TRBD2 matches 9 bases. The V gene's germline CDR1 is SGHNT and CDR2 YENEEA. The CDR3 has 16 amino acids. With 1 base clipped from V and 3 bases from J, the junction kept 4 bases outside the gene matches. CDR3 in amino acids: CASSLGVAGVYNEQFF. The CDR3 DNA follows: TGTGCCAGCAGCTTAGGGGTAGCGGGAGTCTACAATGAGCAGTTCTTC.

The chain links TRBV27 to TRBJ1-1; the D is unclear. The CDR3 spans 14 residues. The V and J ends lost 0 bases and 1 base respectively, with 6 bases between them. Germline CDR1 reads MNHEY; CDR2 reads SMNVEV (reference sequence). The CDR3 nucleotides read TGTGCCAGCAGTTTATCGGCAGGGAACACTGAAGCTTTCTTT. It yields the protein CASSLSAGNTEAFF.

The V call is TRBV27, the J call TRBJ2-2, with unresolved D. The CDR3 is made up of 11 amino acids. Germline V lookup: CDR1 MNHEY, CDR2 SMNVEV (reference sequence). The V and J ends lost 3 bases and 7 bases respectively, with 3 bases between them. CDR3 nucleotide sequence: TGTGCCAGCAGTTTCGGCGGGGAGCTGTTTTTT. Its translation is CASSFGGELFF.

The chain links TRBV9 to TRBJ2-2; TRBD2 matches at 12 bases. Germline CDR1 and CDR2: SGDLS and YYNGEE. The CDR3 is 16 residues long. V was pared by 3 bases and J by 7 bases, with 7 bases of the junction left unmatched. The CDR3, as DNA: TGTGCCAGCAGCGGTGGGACTAGCGGGTCAGACGGGGAGCTGTTTTTT. Encoded protein: CASSGGTSGSDGELFF. Together with reference TRBV9 and TRBJ2-2, the CDR3 gives the full variable domain: DSGVTQTPKHLITATGQRVTLRCSPRSGDLSVYWYQQSLDQGLQFLIQYYNGEERAKGNILERFSAQQFPDLHSELNLSSLELGDSALYFCASSGGTSGSDGELFFGEGSRLTVL.

The chain combines TRBV4-1 with TRBJ1-3, with 7 nucleotides matching TRBD1. With V trimmed by 0 bases and J by 2 bases, 10 bases remained unmatched. The length of the CDR3 is 18 residues. CDR1 MGHRA and CDR2 YSYEKL come from the germline V gene. CDR3 protein: CASSQDRDREKTGNTIYF. CDR3 coding DNA: TGCGCCAGCAGCCAAGATCGCGACAGGGAGAAAACTGGAAACACCATATATTTT.

The chain has TRBV28 and TRBJ2-1; D is undetermined. The CDR3 spans 15 residues. The V and J ends lost 6 bases and 2 bases respectively, with 14 bases between them. Germline V CDR1 and CDR2: MDHEN, SYDVKM. CDR3 in amino acids: CASRSPTSPYNEQFF. Written as DNA, the CDR3 is TGTGCCAGCAGATCACCGACATCTCCCTACAATGAGCAGTTCTTC.

The chain combines TRBV27 with TRBJ1-5; D not resolved. Germline V gene data show CDR1 as MNHEY and CDR2 as SMNVEV (reference sequence). V lost 8 bases, J lost 1 base, and 15 bases lay in between. The CDR3 is 15 residues long. The CDR3 sequence is CASGFGGPSNQPQHF. The CDR3 region has the DNA TGTGCCAGCGGCTTTGGAGGTCCCAGCAATCAGCCCCAGCATTTT.

The chain has TRBV28 and TRBJ1-1; 7 nucleotides align to TRBD1. Looked up from germline, CDR1 is MDHEN and CDR2 is SYDVKM. The V gene end was trimmed by 4 bases and the J gene end by 1 base; junction bases not matched to a gene: 0. This CDR3 region has 13 residues. CDR3 sequence (DNA): TGTGCCAGCAGTTGGACAGGGAACACTGAAGCTTTCTTT. Translation gives CASSWTGNTEAFF. The full variable domain, with the rest looked up from reference TRBV28 and TRBJ1-1, is DVKVTQSSRYLVKRTGEKVFLECVQDMDHENMFWYRQDPGLGLRLIYFSYDVKMKEKGDIPEGYSVSREKKERFSLILESASTNQTSMYLCASSWTGNTEAFFGQGTRLTVV.

V and J are TRBV5-6 and TRBJ1-2, with 9 positions matching TRBD1. The germline V gene encodes CDR1 SGHDT and CDR2 YYEEEE. Trimming removed 7 bases from V and 3 bases from J; junction bases left unmatched: 10. The CDR3 has 15 residues. The DNA for the CDR3 is TGTGCCAGCCGGGGTGGAGACAGGGGGGACTATGGCTACACCTTC. Protein sequence: CASRGGDRGDYGYTF.

The chain joins TRBV27 to TRBJ1-2; TRBD1 aligns across 7 bases. The junction had 21 bases not matched to a gene; V was cut back by 1 base and J by 13 bases. This CDR3 is built from 17 residues. The germline V gene has CDR1 MNHEY and CDR2 SMNVEV (reference sequence). DNA for the CDR3: TGTGCCAGCAGTTTATGGGGCAGGGGGTTCATCGGGGCGGAATTCACCTTC. Encoded protein: CASSLWGRGFIGAEFTF.

The chain combines TRBV27 with TRBJ1-1; D perhaps matches TRBD1 (6 bases). Germline CDR1 MNHEY, CDR2 SMNVEV (reference sequence). V was trimmed by 5 bases and J by 4 bases, leaving 14 bases between them. CDR3 size: 14 residues. The CDR3 DNA is TGTGCCAGCAGTACCTACAGGGTGGGCACTGAAGCTTTCTTT. This gives the protein CASSTYRVGTEAFF.